Presented here are 4 T cell receptor beta chains from one specimen sequenced in a study of beta chain features in type 1 diabetes. Reverse transcription of all isolated RNA meant that expressed TCRB transcripts were sequenced. Sequencing used immunoSEQ multiplex PCR; TCRdb keeps in-frame clones, though not all of them. Of about 120,000 clones listed, roughly 17% are singletons. Study-level points and caveats: Among all four CD4+ subsets, Type 1 diabetes patients had TCRB CDR3s that were moderately but significantly shorter.

These TCRs are of unknown antigen specificity. The sequencing input was central memory CD4+ T cells from blood. Receptor source: a man aged 25-45 years with type 1 diabetes.

V usage is TRBV10-3 and J usage is TRBJ1-4; D is possibly TRBD1 (5 bases). The germline V and J ends were trimmed by 2 bases and 8 bases, with 12 bases remaining between them. From germline, CDR1 is ENHRY and CDR2 SYGVKD. The CDR3 consists of 14 residues. The CDR3 DNA reads TGTGCCATCAGTGAGCAGGGAGGGGCAGAAAAACTGTTTTTT. It yields the protein CAISEQGGAEKLFF.

V usage is TRBV19 and J usage is TRBJ2-5, with D possibly matching TRBD1 (5 bases). From germline, CDR1 is LNHDA and CDR2 SQIVND (reference sequence). This CDR3 spans 13 amino acids. V was shortened by 6 bases and J by 5 bases, with 13 bases between the two germline ends. CDR3 protein: CASRGDPTETQYF. The CDR3 region has the DNA TGTGCCAGTAGAGGGGATCCTACGGAGACCCAGTACTTC.

This rearrangement joins TRBV7-2 to TRBJ2-3, with no clear D. Germline lookup yields CDR1 SGHTA and CDR2 FQGNSA. V dropped 0 bases and J dropped 5 bases, with 6 bases sitting between them. The CDR3 is 13 amino acids. Written as DNA, the CDR3 is TGTGCCAGCAGCTTAGCGTTGGGAGATACGCAGTATTTT. Its protein product is CASSLALGDTQYF.

For the CDR3, the DNA is TGCGCCAGCAGCCAAGTAGGTTCTTCGGGCAGCTCGAACACCGGGGAGCTGTTTTTT. Its protein product is CASSQVGSSGSSNTGELFF. This rearrangement joins TRBV4-3 to TRBJ2-2, with D hard to call. Deletions cut 1 base from V and 0 bases from J, with 18 bases between. Germline values: CDR1 LGHNA, CDR2 YSLEER. The CDR3 loop spans 19 amino acids.